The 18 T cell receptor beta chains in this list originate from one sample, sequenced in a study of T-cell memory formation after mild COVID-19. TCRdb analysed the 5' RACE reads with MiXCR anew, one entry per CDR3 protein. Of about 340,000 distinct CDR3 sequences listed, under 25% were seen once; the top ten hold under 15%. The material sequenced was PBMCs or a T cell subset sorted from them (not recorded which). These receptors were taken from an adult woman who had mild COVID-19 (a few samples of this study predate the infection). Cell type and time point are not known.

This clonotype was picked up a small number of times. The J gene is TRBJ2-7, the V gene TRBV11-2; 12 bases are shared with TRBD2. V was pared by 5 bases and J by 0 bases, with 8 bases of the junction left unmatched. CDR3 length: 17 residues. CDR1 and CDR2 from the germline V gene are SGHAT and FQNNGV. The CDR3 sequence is CASSPTSGGRSSYEQYF. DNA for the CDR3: TGTGCCAGCAGCCCGACTAGCGGGGGAAGGAGCTCCTACGAGCAGTACTTC.

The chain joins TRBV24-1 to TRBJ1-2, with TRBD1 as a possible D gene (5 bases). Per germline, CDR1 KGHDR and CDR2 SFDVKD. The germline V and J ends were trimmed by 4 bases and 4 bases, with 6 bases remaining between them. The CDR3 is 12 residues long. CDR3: CATSEGGYGYTF. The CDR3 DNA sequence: TGTGCCACCAGTGAGGGGGGCTATGGCTACACCTTC.

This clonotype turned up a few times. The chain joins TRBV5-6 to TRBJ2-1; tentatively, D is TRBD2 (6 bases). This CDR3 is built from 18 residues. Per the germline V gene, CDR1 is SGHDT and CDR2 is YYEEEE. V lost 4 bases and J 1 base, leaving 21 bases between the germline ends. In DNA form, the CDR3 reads TGTGCCAGCAGCCCCGATTTTGGGGGGATCATGTCCTACAATGAGCAGTTCTTC. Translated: CASSPDFGGIMSYNEQFF.

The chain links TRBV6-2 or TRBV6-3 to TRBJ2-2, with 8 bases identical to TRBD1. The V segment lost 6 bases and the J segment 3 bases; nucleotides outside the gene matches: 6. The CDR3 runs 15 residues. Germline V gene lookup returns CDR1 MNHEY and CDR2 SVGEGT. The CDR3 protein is CASRSGGGYTGELFF. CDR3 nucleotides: TGTGCCAGCAGATCAGGGGGCGGATACACCGGGGAGCTGTTTTTT.

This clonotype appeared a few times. In DNA, the CDR3 is TGTGCCAGCAGTTCCCGGAGGGGTACTCATGAGCAGTTCTTC. Translated, it gives CASSSRRGTHEQFF. The gene calls are TRBV27 and TRBJ2-1; D may be TRBD2 (6 bases). The CDR3 covers 14 residues. Germline CDR1 and CDR2: MNHEY and SMNVEV (reference sequence). V lost 4 bases and J 8 bases, leaving 15 bases between the germline ends.

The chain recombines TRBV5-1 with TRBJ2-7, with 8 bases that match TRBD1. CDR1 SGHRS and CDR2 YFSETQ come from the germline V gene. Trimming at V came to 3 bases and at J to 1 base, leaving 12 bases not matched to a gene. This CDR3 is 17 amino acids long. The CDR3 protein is CASSSRYRDRTSYEQYF. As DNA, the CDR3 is TGCGCCAGCAGCTCTCGATACCGGGACAGGACGTCCTACGAGCAGTACTTC. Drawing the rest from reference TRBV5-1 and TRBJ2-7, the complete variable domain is KAGVTQTPRYLIKTRGQQVTLSCSPISGHRSVSWYQQTPGQGLQFLFEYFSETQRNKGNFPGRFSGRQFSNSRSEMNVSTLELGDSALYLCASSSRYRDRTSYEQYFGPGTRLTVT.

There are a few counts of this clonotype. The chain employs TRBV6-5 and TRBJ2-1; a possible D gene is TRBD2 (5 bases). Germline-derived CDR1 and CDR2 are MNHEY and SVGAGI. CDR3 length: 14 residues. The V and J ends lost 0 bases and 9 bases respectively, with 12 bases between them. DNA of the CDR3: TGTGCCAGCAGTTACTCGACAATCGCGGGTGAGCAGTTCTTC. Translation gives CASSYSTIAGEQFF.

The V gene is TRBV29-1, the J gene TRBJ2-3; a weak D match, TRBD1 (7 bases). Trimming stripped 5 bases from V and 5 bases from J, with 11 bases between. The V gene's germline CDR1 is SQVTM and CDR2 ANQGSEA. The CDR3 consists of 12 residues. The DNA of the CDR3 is TGCAGCGTTCCCCAGGGGGGAGATACGCAGTATTTT. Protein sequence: CSVPQGGDTQYF.

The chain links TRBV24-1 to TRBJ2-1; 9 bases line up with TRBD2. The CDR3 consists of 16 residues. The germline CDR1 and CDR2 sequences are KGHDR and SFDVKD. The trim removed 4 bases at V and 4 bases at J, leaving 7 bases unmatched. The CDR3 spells CATSESGLAGYNEQFF. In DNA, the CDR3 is TGTGCCACCAGTGAATCGGGACTAGCCGGTTACAATGAGCAGTTCTTC.

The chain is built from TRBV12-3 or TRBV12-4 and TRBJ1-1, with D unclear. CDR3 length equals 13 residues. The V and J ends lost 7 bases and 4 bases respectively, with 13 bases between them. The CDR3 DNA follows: TGTGCCAGCAATCACCCACTCGGCACTGAAGCTTTCTTT. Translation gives CASNHPLGTEAFF.

The CDR3 here is CASSLSGRTEGYGYTF. The CDR3 DNA is TGTGCCAGCAGTCTTTCCGGCCGCACCGAGGGCTATGGCTACACCTTC. The gene calls are TRBV12-3 or TRBV12-4 and TRBJ1-2, with D hard to call. The CDR3 runs 16 residues. V was trimmed by 5 bases and J by 4 bases, leaving 20 bases between them.

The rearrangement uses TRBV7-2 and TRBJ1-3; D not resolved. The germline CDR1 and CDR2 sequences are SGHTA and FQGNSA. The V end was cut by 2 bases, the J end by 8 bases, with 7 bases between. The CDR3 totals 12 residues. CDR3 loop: CASSLFVDTIYF. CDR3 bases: TGTGCCAGCAGCTTATTCGTGGACACCATATATTTT.

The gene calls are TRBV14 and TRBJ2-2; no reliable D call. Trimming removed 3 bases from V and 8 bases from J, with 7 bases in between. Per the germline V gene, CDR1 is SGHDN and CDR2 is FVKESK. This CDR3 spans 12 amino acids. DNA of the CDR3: TGTGCCAGCAGCCAGGCTGGTGGGGAGCTGTTTTTT. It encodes CASSQAGGELFF.

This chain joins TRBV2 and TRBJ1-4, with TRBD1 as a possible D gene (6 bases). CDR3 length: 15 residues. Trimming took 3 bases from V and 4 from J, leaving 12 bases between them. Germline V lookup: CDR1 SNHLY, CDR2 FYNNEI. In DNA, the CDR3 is TGTGCCAGCAGTGACGAGGGGGGCCTTAATGAAAAACTGTTTTTT. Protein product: CASSDEGGLNEKLFF.

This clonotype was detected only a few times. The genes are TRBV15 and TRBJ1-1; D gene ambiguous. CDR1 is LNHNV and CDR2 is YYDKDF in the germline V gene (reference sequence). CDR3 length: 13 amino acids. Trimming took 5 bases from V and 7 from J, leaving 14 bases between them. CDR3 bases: TGTGCCACCAGCCCAGAGGTAGGAGATGAAGCTTTCTTT. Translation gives CATSPEVGDEAFF. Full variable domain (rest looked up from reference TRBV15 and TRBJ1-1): DAMVIQNPRYQVTQFGKPVTLSCSQTLNHNVMYWYQQKSSQAPKLLFHYYDKDFNNEADTPDNFQSRRPNTSFCFLDIRSPGLGDTAMYLCATSPEVGDEAFFGQGTRLTVV.

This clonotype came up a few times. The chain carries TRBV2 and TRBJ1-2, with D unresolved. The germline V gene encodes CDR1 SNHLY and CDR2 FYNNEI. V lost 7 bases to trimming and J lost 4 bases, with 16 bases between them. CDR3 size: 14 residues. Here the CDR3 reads CASTRVPGGYGYTF. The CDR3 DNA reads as TGTGCCAGCACCCGGGTCCCGGGAGGCTATGGCTACACCTTC. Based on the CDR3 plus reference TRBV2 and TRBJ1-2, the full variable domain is EPEVTQTPSHQVTQMGQEVILRCVPISNHLYFYWYRQILGQKVEFLVSFYNNEISEKSEIFDDQFSVERPDGSNFTLKIRSTKLEDSAMYFCASTRVPGGYGYTFGSGTRLTVV.

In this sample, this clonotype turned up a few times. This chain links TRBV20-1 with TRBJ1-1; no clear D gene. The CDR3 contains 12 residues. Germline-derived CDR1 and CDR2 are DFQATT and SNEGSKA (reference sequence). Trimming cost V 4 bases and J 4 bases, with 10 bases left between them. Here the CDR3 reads CSAIRVITEAFF. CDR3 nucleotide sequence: TGCAGTGCTATAAGGGTAATCACTGAAGCTTTCTTT.

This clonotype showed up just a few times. CDR3 sequence: CASSQGGPTDTQYF. The CDR3 DNA reads TGTGCCAGCAGCCAAGGGGGACCCACAGATACGCAGTATTTT. The J gene is TRBJ2-3, the V gene TRBV7-6, with TRBD1 as a possible D gene (6 bases). This CDR3 is 14 amino acids long. The germline CDR1 and CDR2 sequences are SGHVS and FNYEAQ. Trimming took off 5 bases at V and 2 bases at J, with 11 bases between the two ends.